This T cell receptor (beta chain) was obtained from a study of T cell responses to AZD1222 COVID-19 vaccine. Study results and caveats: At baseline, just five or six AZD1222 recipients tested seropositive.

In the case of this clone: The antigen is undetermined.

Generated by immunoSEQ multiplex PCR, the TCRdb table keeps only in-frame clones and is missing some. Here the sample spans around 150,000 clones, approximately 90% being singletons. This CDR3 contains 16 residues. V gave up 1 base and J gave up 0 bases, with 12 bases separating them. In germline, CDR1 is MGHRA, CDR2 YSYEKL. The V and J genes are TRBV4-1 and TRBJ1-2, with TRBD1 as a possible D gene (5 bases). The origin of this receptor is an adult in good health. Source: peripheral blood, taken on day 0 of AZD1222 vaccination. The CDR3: CASSQGDQGSNYGYTF. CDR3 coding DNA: TGCGCCAGCAGCCAAGGAGATCAGGGCTCTAACTATGGCTACACCTTC.